This TCR beta chain stems from a study of follicular helper T cells after annual influenza vaccination. About the research overall: Across the 2013-2014, 2014-2015 and 2015-2016 vaccination seasons, some subjects were resampled.

Time point of the sample: 2015-2016 season, 7 days after influenza vaccination. V was cut by 0 bases and J by 3 bases, with 11 bases left in between. This CDR3 has 15 amino acids. In germline, CDR1 is KGHSY, CDR2 FQNENV. Using immunoSEQ multiplex PCR, the repertoire was profiled, and TCRdb retains in-frame clones only, with some absent. The sample lists some 4,300 clones, approximately 82% occurring once. The chain combines TRBV16 with TRBJ1-1; D is possibly TRBD1 (6 bases). The sample here was CXCR5+ CD38- circulating T follicular helper cells from blood, taken 7 days after influenza vaccination. Subset of the sample: circulating Tfh, non-naive CD4+CXCR5+PD-1+ (ICOS+CD38+ or ICOS-CD38-). This TCR derives from an adult who received the influenza vaccine. This CDR3 reads CASSQSQGTHTEAFF. The CDR3 nucleotides read TGTGCCAGCAGCCAATCCCAGGGGACCCACACTGAAGCTTTCTTT.